This is a list of T cell receptor beta chains from one sample in a study of OX40 agonist ivuxolimab in advanced cancers. Repertoires were generated with immunoSEQ multiplex PCR, while TCRdb's copy carries only in-frame clones and drops some. This sample has some 50,000 clones, with roughly 90% found just once. Sample: CD4+ or CD8+ T cells sorted from blood, taken in a trial of the OX40 agonist ivuxolimab. These receptors were collected from an adult with an advanced solid tumor such as melanoma, head and neck, liver or kidney cancer. Each CDR3 is given with its conserved first and last residue. The D gene is left open where the match is weak. Expanded clones are given a class, and other clones once, few, many or no size at all.

cdr3_nt	cdr3_aa	v_call	d_call	clone_size	j_call
TGTGCCAGCACCTCATGGCAGGGGGGGGCTGGGGCCAACGTCCTGACTTTC	CASTSWQGGAGANVLTF	TRBV2	.	once	TRBJ2-6
TGTGCCCGAGCCGGAGATAACAATGAGCAGTTCTTC	CARAGDNNEQFF	TRBV30	.	.	TRBJ2-1
TGCGCCAGCAGCCAAGAGGGGACAGGGGGTTGGCCCCAGCATTTT	CASSQEGTGGWPQHF	TRBV4-1	TRBD1	.	TRBJ1-5
TGCGCCAGCAGCCAAGATGAGGCGGGGATCTCGGAGACCCAGTACTTC	CASSQDEAGISETQYF	TRBV4-1	.	.	TRBJ2-5
TGTGCCAGCAGCACGCACAGGGTTTACGGTAGTGAAAAACTGTTTTTT	CASSTHRVYGSEKLFF	TRBV11-3	.	.	TRBJ1-4
TGTGCCAGGGACACTAGCGGGGCCTACAATGAGCAGTTCTTC	CARDTSGAYNEQFF	TRBV30	TRBD2	.	TRBJ2-1
TGCGCCAGCAGCCAGGGGACAACGAGCGGGGAGCTGTTTTTT	CASSQGTTSGELFF	TRBV4-1	.	.	TRBJ2-2
TGTGCCATCAGGGCCGGGAACCGGGAGACCCAGTACTTC	CAIRAGNRETQYF	TRBV10-3	.	.	TRBJ2-5
TGTGCCAGCAGCCGCACCCCCGCAGGACAACAAGAGACCCAGTACTTC	CASSRTPAGQQETQYF	TRBV7-2	.	.	TRBJ2-5
TGTGCCAGCAGTACAGTTCCCTACGAGCAGTACTTC	CASSTVPYEQYF	TRBV14	.	.	TRBJ2-7
TGTGCCAGCAGCCAAGGCAGGGGTATCTATGGCTACACCTTC	CASSQGRGIYGYTF	TRBV14	.	.	TRBJ1-2
TGCAGCGTTAGCGGCGTTGCTGGGGCCAACGTCCTGACTTTC	CSVSGVAGANVLTF	TRBV29-1	.	.	TRBJ2-6
TGTGCCAGCAGTAGTTTAGGAGACTATGGCTACACCTTC	CASSSLGDYGYTF	TRBV6-5	.	.	TRBJ1-2
TGTGCCAGCGGAGTAGCGTCGACTAGCGGGAGTTGGTTAGAGACCCAGTACTTC	CASGVASTSGSWLETQYF	TRBV27	TRBD2	.	TRBJ2-5
TGTGCCAGTAGTATAGGCCCAGGATATCAGCCCCAGCATTTT	CASSIGPGYQPQHF	TRBV19	.	few	TRBJ1-5
TGTGCCAGCAGTCCCGGAGGCGAGCAGTACTTC	CASSPGGEQYF	TRBV6-5	.	.	TRBJ2-7
TGTGCCAGCAGTGTCTGGCCTAGCGGCCAAGAGACCCAGTACTTC	CASSVWPSGQETQYF	TRBV2	TRBD2	.	TRBJ2-5
TGTGCCAGCTCACCAATAATGTTGGACACTGAAGCTTTCTTT	CASSPIMLDTEAFF	TRBV18	.	.	TRBJ1-1
TGTGCCAGCAGCTTAGCAATGGGAGGGCCAAATGAGCAGTTCTTC	CASSLAMGGPNEQFF	TRBV9	TRBD2	few	TRBJ2-1
TGTGCCAGCAGCAAAGCGAGGAGGGTAGGCGAAAAACTGTTTTTT	CASSKARRVGEKLFF	TRBV21-1	.	.	TRBJ1-4
TGTGCCAGCAGTTACTCTAACTACGAGCAGTACTTC	CASSYSNYEQYF	TRBV6-6	.	.	TRBJ2-7
TGTGCCAGCCGGGGAATAGGCGAGCAGTACTTC	CASRGIGEQYF	TRBV27	.	.	TRBJ2-7
TGCGCCAGCAGCTTGGCCAACGAGCAGTACTTC	CASSLANEQYF	TRBV5-1	.	.	TRBJ2-7
TGTGCCAGCAGTTATGGAGGCTATGAGCAGTTCTTC	CASSYGGYEQFF	TRBV27	.	.	TRBJ2-1
TGTGCCAGCAGTACAGGGATCTTAGTTACGCAGTATTTT	CASSTGILVTQYF	TRBV6-5	.	few	TRBJ2-3
TGCAGCGTTTTACTAGGAGGGGGCTACACCTTC	CSVLLGGGYTF	TRBV29-1	.	.	TRBJ1-2
TGTGCTAGCAGCCAGGGACTAGCGGGAGCAGAGTACAATGAGCAGTTCTTC	CASSQGLAGAEYNEQFF	TRBV7-7	TRBD2	.	TRBJ2-1
TGTGCCAGCCCAAAAAGACTAGCGGGAGCACCCTACGAGCAGTACTTC	CASPKRLAGAPYEQYF	TRBV7-3	TRBD2	.	TRBJ2-7
TGTGCCAGCAGTTACAGGGCGATGAACACTGAAGCTTTCTTT	CASSYRAMNTEAFF	TRBV6-5	.	once	TRBJ1-1
TGTGCCAGTAGTACTAGTGGAGGGGAGACCCAGTACTTC	CASSTSGGETQYF	TRBV19	.	.	TRBJ2-5
TGTGCCAGTAGTATGTCGACAAGGCCACCCGGACCCCTCCACTTT	CASSMSTRPPGPLHF	TRBV19	.	.	TRBJ1-6
TGTGCCAGCAGCTTGGAGGGGACAGGGGCTAACACCGGGGAGCTGTTTTTT	CASSLEGTGANTGELFF	TRBV5-4	TRBD1	.	TRBJ2-2
TGTGCCAGCAGCCTCACGGGGGGTGATGGCTACACCTTC	CASSLTGGDGYTF	TRBV7-3	.	few	TRBJ1-2
TGTGCCAGCAGCGACGGACTAGCGCTAGCCTACGAGCAGTACTTC	CASSDGLALAYEQYF	TRBV2	TRBD2	.	TRBJ2-7
TGTGCCAGTAGTATCGGCGGCTCTAGCACAGATACGCAGTATTTT	CASSIGGSSTDTQYF	TRBV19	.	.	TRBJ2-3
TGTGCCAGTAGTATTTGGATGAGGAGCCAAGGCTACACCTTC	CASSIWMRSQGYTF	TRBV19	.	.	TRBJ1-2
TGTGCCAGCAGCTTGGATACCGGGGAGCTGTTTTTT	CASSLDTGELFF	TRBV5-4	.	.	TRBJ2-2
TGTGCCAGCAGGGACAGGGCGAACACTGAAGCTTTCTTT	CASRDRANTEAFF	TRBV6-4	TRBD1	.	TRBJ1-1
TGTGCCTGGAGTGTGGGGTCTGGGGCCAACGTCCTGACTTTC	CAWSVGSGANVLTF	TRBV30	.	.	TRBJ2-6
TGTGCCAGCAGTTTGGGCGGGGGGGGCACCTACGAGCAGTACTTC	CASSLGGGGTYEQYF	TRBV27	TRBD2	.	TRBJ2-7
TGTGCCAGCAGTTTCTTCTTAGCGGGAGGCCAAGAGACCCAGTACTTC	CASSFFLAGGQETQYF	TRBV2	TRBD2	.	TRBJ2-5
TGTGCCAGCAGCGACTTAGCCCCCTCCGAGCAGTACTTC	CASSDLAPSEQYF	TRBV14	.	.	TRBJ2-7
TGTGCCAGCAGTTACTCGTCAGGGACCTACGAGCAGTACTTC	CASSYSSGTYEQYF	TRBV6-5	.	.	TRBJ2-7
TGCGCCAGCAGTCAACCGCAGGGGAGCAATTCACCCCTCCACTTT	CASSQPQGSNSPLHF	TRBV23-1	.	once	TRBJ1-6
TGCGCCAGCAGCCCTGGGACAGGGGCAAGTGGCTACACCTTC	CASSPGTGASGYTF	TRBV23-1	TRBD1	.	TRBJ1-2
TGTGCCAGCAGGACAGGGTTCAATGAGCAGTTCTTC	CASRTGFNEQFF	TRBV27	TRBD1	.	TRBJ2-1
TGTGCCAGCAGCTTGTATGCGGGAGGGTACAATGAGCAGTTCTTC	CASSLYAGGYNEQFF	TRBV7-8	TRBD2	.	TRBJ2-1
TGTGCCAGCAGTGAGGGGTTCTACTCTGGAAACACCATATATTTT	CASSEGFYSGNTIYF	TRBV6-1	.	.	TRBJ1-3
TGTGCCAGCGGCCCCCTCGTAGGGACAGATACGCAGTATTTT	CASGPLVGTDTQYF	TRBV19	.	.	TRBJ2-3
TGTGCCAGCAGCTCCGGGACAGGGGTATTTGAGCAGTACTTC	CASSSGTGVFEQYF	TRBV7-9	TRBD1	.	TRBJ2-5
TGTGCCAGCAGTGAAGTGACAGCCATGAACACTGAAGCTTTCTTT	CASSEVTAMNTEAFF	TRBV2	.	few	TRBJ1-1
TGTGCCGTGCGGGACAGGGGGCGAACTGAAGCTTTCTTT	CAVRDRGRTEAFF	TRBV10-3	TRBD1	.	TRBJ1-1
TGTGCCAGCACCCCGGACATCTCCTACAATGAGCAGTTCTTC	CASTPDISYNEQFF	TRBV27	.	.	TRBJ2-1
TGTGCCAGCAGTGTAATGGGTGGCTACACCTTC	CASSVMGGYTF	TRBV2	.	.	TRBJ1-2
TGTGCCAGCAGTAAAGTAGCGGGACTGGTGGAGACCCAGTACTTC	CASSKVAGLVETQYF	TRBV27	TRBD2	.	TRBJ2-5
TGTGCCAGCATTTACACAGATACGCAGTATTTT	CASIYTDTQYF	TRBV2	.	.	TRBJ2-3
TGTGCCAGCAGTTTAAACGTACAGGGCCAGTACGAGCAGTACTTC	CASSLNVQGQYEQYF	TRBV27	.	.	TRBJ2-7
TGCGCCAGCAGGCGACAGGGGGATGATGGCTACACCTTC	CASRRQGDDGYTF	TRBV4-1	TRBD1	.	TRBJ1-2
TGTGCCAGCAGCACTCGGGACGGTACCGAGCAGTACTTC	CASSTRDGTEQYF	TRBV7-9	.	.	TRBJ2-7
TGCGCCAGCAGCCCGGAAGGGACAGGGCCTTTCGAGCAGTACTTC	CASSPEGTGPFEQYF	TRBV5-1	TRBD1	once	TRBJ2-7